This T cell receptor beta chain was observed in a study of control samples from healthy donors and cancer patients. This CDR3 region has 10 residues. Looked up from germline, CDR1 is MNHEY and CDR2 is SVGAGI. Trimming left V 10 bases short and J 10 bases short, with 11 bases between. Repertoires were generated with immunoSEQ multiplex PCR, while TCRdb's copy carries only in-frame clones and drops some. Of 170,000 or so clones listed, around 92% are singletons. The table lists this clone with a few counts. This receptor was taken from a woman in her 40s in good health. The chain carries TRBV6-5 and TRBJ2-1; no definite D call. The sample was blood. DNA for the CDR3: TGTGCCACCTTCATGGGAGAGCAGTTCTTC. Protein product: CATFMGEQFF.